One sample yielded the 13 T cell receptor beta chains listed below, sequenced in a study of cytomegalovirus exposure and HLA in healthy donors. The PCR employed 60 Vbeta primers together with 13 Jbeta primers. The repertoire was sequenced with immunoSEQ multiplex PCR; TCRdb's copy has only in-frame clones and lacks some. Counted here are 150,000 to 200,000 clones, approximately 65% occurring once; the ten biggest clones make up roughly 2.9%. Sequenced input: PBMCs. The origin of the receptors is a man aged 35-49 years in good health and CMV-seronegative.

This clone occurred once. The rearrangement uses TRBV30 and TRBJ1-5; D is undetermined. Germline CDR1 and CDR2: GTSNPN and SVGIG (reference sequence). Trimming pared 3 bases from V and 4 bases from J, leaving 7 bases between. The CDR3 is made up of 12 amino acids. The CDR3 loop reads CAWSYSNQPQHF. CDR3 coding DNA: TGTGCCTGGAGCTATTCGAATCAGCCCCAGCATTTT.

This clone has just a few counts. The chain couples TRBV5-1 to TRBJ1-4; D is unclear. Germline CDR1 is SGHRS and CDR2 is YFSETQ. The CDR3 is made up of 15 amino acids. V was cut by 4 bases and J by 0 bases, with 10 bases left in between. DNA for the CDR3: TGCGCCAGCAGCCGAGGAAGACCAACTAATGAAAAACTGTTTTTT. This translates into CASSRGRPTNEKLFF. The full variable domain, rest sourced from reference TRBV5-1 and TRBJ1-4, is KAGVTQTPRYLIKTRGQQVTLSCSPISGHRSVSWYQQTPGQGLQFLFEYFSETQRNKGNFPGRFSGRQFSNSRSEMNVSTLELGDSALYLCASSRGRPTNEKLFFGSGTQLSVL.

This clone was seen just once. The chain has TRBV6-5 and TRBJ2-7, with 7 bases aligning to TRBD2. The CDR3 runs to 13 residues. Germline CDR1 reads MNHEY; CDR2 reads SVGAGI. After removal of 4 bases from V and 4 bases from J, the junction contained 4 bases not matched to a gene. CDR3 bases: TGTGCCAGCAGTTGGGGGGGTGGGTACGAGCAGTACTTC. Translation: CASSWGGGYEQYF.

In DNA, the CDR3 is TGTGCCTGGAGTGTACCTCGACAGGGTTCTGGAAACACCATATATTTT. Translation gives CAWSVPRQGSGNTIYF. The V and J genes are TRBV30 and TRBJ1-3, with TRBD1 identical over 7 bases. Germline CDR1 reads GTSNPN; CDR2 reads SVGIG (reference sequence). V lost 0 bases, J lost 1 base, and 6 bases stayed unmatched. The CDR3 covers 16 residues.

CDR3 DNA sequence: TGCGCCAGCAGCCAGGACAGCTCTGGAAACACCATATATTTT. Residues: CASSQDSSGNTIYF. The chain employs TRBV5-1 and TRBJ1-3, with TRBD1 as a possible D gene (6 bases). Germline V gene data show CDR1 as SGHRS and CDR2 as YFSETQ. The CDR3 is made up of 14 amino acids. V was cut by 4 bases and J by 0 bases, with 8 bases left in between.

CDR3 bases: TGTGCCAGTAGTGCCAGGACAGCACGTGGGGGATACGAGCAGTACTTC. This codes for CASSARTARGGYEQYF. This sequence joins TRBV19 and TRBJ2-7, with D perhaps TRBD1 (6 bases). CDR3 length: 16 residues. The V end lost 5 bases, the J end lost 4 bases, and 21 bases lay between the germline ends. Germline CDR1 and CDR2: LNHDA and SQIVND (reference sequence).

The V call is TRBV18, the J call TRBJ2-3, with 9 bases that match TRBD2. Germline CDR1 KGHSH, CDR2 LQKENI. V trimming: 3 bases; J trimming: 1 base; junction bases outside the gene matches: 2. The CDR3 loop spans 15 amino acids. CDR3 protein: CASSPTSGGTDTQYF. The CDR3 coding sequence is TGTGCCAGCTCACCGACTAGCGGAGGCACAGATACGCAGTATTTT.

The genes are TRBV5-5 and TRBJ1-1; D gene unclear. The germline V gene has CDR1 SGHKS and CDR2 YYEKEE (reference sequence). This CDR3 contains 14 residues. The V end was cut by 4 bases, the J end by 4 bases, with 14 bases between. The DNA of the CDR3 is TGTGCCAGCAGCCCAGACCCCGGAGGCACTGAAGCTTTCTTT. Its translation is CASSPDPGGTEAFF.

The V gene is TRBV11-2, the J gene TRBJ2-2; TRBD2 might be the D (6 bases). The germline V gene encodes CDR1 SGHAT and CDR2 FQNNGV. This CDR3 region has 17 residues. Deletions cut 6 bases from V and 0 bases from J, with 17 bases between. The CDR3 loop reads CASRTIYSGPNTGELFF. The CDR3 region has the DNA TGTGCCAGCAGAACCATCTACAGCGGGCCGAACACCGGGGAGCTGTTTTTT.

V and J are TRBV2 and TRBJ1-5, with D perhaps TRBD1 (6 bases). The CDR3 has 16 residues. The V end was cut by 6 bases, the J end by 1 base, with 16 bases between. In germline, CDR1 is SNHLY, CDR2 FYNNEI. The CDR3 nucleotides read TGTGCCAGCAGATCCTGGGGGCAAGGGAGCAATCAGCCCCAGCATTTT. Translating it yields CASRSWGQGSNQPQHF.

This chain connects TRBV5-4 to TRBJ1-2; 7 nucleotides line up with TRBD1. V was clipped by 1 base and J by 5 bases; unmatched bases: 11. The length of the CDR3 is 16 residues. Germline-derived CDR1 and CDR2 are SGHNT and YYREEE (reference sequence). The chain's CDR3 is CASSLTTGEYVYGYTF. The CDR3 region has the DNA TGTGCCAGCAGCTTGACAACAGGGGAGTACGTTTATGGCTACACCTTC.

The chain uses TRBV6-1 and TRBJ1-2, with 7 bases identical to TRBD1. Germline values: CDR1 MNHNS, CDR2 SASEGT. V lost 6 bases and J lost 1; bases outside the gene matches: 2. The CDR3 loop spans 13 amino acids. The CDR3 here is CASSRGFNYGYTF. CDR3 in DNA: TGTGCCAGCAGCAGGGGGTTTAACTATGGCTACACCTTC.

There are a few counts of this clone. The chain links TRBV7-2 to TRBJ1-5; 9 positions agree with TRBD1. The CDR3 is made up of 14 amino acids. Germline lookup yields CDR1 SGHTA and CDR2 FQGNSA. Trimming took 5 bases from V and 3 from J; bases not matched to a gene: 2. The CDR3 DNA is TGTGCCAGCAGCGGGACAGGGTTCAATCAGCCCCAGCATTTT. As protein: CASSGTGFNQPQHF.